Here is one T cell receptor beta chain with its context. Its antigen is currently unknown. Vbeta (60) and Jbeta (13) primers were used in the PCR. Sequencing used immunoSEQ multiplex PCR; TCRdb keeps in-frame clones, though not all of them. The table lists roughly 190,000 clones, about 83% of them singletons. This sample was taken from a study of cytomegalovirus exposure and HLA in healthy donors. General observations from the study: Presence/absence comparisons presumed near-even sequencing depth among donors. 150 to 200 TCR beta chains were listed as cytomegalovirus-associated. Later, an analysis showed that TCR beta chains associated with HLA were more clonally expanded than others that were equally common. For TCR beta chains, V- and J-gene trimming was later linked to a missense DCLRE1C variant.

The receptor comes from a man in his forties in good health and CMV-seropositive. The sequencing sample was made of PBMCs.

DNA for the CDR3: TGTGCCAGCAGCGTAGCCGCGGGCAGGGGGCAGGCTAATGAAAAACTGTTTTTT. It encodes CASSVAAGRGQANEKLFF. The chain is built from TRBV9 and TRBJ1-4, with 8 bases that match TRBD1. Germline V CDR1 and CDR2: SGDLS, YYNGEE. Trimming cost V 0 bases and J 3 bases; bases outside gene matches: 10. CDR3 length equals 18 residues.